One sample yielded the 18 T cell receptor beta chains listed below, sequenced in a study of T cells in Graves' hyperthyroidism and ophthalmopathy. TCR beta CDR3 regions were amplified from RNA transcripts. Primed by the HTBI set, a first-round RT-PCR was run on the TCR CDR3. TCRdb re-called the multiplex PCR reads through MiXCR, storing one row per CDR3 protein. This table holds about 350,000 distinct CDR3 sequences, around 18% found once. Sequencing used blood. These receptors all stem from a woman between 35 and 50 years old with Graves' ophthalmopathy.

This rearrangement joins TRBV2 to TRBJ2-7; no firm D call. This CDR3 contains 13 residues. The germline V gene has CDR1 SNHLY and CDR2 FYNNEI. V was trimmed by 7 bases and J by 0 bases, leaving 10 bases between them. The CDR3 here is CASTPSYSYEQYF. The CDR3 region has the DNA TGTGCCAGCACTCCGTCCTACTCCTACGAGCAGTACTTC.

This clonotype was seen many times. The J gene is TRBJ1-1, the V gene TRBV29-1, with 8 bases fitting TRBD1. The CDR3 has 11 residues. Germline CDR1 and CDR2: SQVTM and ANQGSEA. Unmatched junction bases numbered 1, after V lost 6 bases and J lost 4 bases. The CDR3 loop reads CSVGQGTEAFF. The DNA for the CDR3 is TGCAGCGTAGGACAGGGCACTGAAGCTTTCTTT.

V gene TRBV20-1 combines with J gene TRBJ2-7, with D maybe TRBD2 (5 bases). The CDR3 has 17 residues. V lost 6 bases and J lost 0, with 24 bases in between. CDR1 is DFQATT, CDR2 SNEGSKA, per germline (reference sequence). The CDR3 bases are TGCAGTGCCGGGCGAGGTAGCGCCCAAAAGGCCTCCTACGAGCAGTACTTC. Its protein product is CSAGRGSAQKASYEQYF.

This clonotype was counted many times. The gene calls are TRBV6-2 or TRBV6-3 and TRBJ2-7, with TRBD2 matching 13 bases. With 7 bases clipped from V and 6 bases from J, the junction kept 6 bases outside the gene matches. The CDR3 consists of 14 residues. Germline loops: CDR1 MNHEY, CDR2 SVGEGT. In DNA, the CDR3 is TGTGCCAGCACCTACGGGACTAGCGGGGCCGAGCAGTACTTC. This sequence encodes CASTYGTSGAEQYF.

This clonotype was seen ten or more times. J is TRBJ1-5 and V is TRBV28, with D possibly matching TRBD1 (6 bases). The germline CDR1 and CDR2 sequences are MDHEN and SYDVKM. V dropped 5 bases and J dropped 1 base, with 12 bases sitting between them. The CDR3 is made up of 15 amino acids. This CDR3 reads CASSEGEWSNQPQHF. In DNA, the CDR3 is TGTGCCAGCAGTGAGGGGGAGTGGAGCAATCAGCCCCAGCATTTT.

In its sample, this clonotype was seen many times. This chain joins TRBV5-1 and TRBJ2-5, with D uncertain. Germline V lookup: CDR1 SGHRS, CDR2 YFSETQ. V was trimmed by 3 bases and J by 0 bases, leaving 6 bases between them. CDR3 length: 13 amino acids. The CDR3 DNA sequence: TGCGCCAGCAGCTCCGACTACCAAGAGACCCAGTACTTC. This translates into CASSSDYQETQYF.

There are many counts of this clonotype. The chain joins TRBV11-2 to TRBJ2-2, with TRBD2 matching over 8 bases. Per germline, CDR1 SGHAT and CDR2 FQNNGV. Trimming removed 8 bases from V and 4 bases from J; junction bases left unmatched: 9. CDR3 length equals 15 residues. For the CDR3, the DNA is TGTGCCAGCTCAGAGGGGACTAGGCCCACCGGGGAGCTGTTTTTT. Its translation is CASSEGTRPTGELFF.

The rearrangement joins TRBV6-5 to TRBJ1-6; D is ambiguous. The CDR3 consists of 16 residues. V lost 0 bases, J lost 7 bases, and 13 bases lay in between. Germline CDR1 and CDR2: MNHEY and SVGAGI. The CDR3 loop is CASSYSIASRNSPLHF. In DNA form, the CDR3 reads TGTGCCAGCAGTTACTCGATTGCCAGCAGGAATTCACCCCTCCACTTT.

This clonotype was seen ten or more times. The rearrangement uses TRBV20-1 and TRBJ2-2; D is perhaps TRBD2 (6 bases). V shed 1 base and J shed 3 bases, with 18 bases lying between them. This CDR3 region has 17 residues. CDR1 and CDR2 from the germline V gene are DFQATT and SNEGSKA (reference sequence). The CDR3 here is CSARGGTYRVDTGELFF. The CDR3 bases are TGCAGTGCTAGAGGAGGGACTTATCGGGTGGACACCGGGGAGCTGTTTTTT.

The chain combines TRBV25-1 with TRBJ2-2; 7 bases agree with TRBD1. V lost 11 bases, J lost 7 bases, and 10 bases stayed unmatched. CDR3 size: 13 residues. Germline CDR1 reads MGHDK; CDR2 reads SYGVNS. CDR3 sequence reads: CASSGTDGGELFF. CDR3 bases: TGTGCCTCCTCCGGGACAGACGGCGGGGAGCTGTTTTTT.

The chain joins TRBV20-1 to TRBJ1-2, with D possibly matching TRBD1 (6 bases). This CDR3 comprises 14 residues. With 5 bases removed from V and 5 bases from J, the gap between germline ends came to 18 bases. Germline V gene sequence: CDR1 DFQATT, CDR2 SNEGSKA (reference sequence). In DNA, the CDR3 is TGCAGTGCTGTAGCTGCAGGGGACGGGTATGGCTACACCTTC. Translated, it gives CSAVAAGDGYGYTF.

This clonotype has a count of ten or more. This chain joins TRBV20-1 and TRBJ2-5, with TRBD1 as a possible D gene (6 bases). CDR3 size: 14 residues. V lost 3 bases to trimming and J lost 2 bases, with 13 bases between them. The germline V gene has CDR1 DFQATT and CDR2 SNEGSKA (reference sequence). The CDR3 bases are TGCAGTGCTAGTAAGGGGGTATTTCAAGAGACCCAGTACTTC. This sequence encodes CSASKGVFQETQYF.

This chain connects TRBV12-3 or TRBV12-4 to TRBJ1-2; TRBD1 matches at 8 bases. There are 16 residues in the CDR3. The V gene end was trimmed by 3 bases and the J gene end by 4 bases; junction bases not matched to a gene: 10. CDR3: CASSLGQDPTFYGYTF. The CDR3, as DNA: TGTGCCAGCAGTTTGGGACAGGACCCTACCTTCTATGGCTACACCTTC.

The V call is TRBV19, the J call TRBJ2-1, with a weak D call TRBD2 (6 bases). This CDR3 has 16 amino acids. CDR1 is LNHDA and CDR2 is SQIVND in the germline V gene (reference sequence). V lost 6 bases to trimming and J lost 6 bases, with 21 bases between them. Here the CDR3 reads CASRFLGGEGSNEQFF. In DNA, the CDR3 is TGTGCCAGTAGGTTTCTGGGGGGAGAGGGGTCCAATGAGCAGTTCTTC.

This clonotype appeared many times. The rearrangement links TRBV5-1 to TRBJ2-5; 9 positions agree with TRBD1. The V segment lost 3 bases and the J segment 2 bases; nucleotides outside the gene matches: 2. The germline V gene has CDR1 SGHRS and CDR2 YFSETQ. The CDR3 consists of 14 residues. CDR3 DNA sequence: TGCGCCAGCAGCTACGGACAGGGGCAAGAGACCCAGTACTTC. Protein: CASSYGQGQETQYF.

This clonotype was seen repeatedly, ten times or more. CDR3 in amino acids: CASSSQTTRGRGPYEQYF. In nucleotides, the CDR3 is TGTGCCAGCAGCTCACAAACTACTAGGGGGCGCGGTCCCTACGAGCAGTACTTC. This chain connects TRBV7-8 to TRBJ2-7; 7 nucleotides line up with TRBD1. The V gene end was trimmed by 4 bases and the J gene end by 2 bases; junction bases not matched to a gene: 17. The CDR3 spans 18 residues. Per the germline V gene, CDR1 is SGHVS and CDR2 is FQNEAQ. The variable domain in full, with the rest retrieved from reference TRBV7-8 and TRBJ2-7, is GAGVSQSPRYKVAKRGQDVALRCDPISGHVSLFWYQQALGQGPEFLTYFQNEAQLDKSGLPSDRFFAERPEGSVSTLKIQRTQQEDSAVYLCASSSQTTRGRGPYEQYFGPGTRLTVT.

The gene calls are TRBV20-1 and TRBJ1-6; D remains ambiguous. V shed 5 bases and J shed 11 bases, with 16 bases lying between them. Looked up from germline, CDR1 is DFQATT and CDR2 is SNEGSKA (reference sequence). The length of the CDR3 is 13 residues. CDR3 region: CSAPTHGNPPLHF. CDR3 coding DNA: TGCAGTGCTCCAACTCACGGGAATCCACCCCTCCACTTT.

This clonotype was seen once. The CDR3 region has the DNA TGTGCCAGCAGTGACCGGACAGGAGAAAGGGGGATTAAGGACTACGAGCAGTACTTC. Its translation is CASSDRTGERGIKDYEQYF. This chain connects TRBV6-4 to TRBJ2-7; TRBD1 agrees at 7 bases. This CDR3 is 19 amino acids long. CDR1 and CDR2 (germline): MRHNA, SNTAGT. J was trimmed by 3 bases and V by 2 bases; bases with no gene match: 19.